This is a list of T cell receptor beta chains from one sample in a study of blood T cell repertoires in COVID-19. Here immunoSEQ multiplex PCR was the method, and the copy in TCRdb shows in-frame clones only, minus some. The sample holds fewer than 110,000 clones; around 87% are singletons and the top ten take around a tenth. The sequenced material came from peripheral blood. The receptor source for this set is a woman aged 25-40 years with acute or convalescent COVID-19. Both conserved end residues are part of each CDR3. Each record gives: J gene, V gene, D gene, clone size, CDR3 DNA, CDR3 protein. D genes are given only for firm matches. Size tells how often a clone was seen (once, few, many) or the class of an expanded clone, and some rows leave it out.

j_call: TRBJ1-1
v_call: TRBV5-1
d_call: .
clone_size: .
cdr3_nt: TGCGCCAGCAGCTTCCTAGCGCGAGAGAACACTGAAGCTTTCTTT
cdr3_aa: CASSFLARENTEAFF

j_call: TRBJ2-7
v_call: TRBV11-1
d_call: TRBD2
clone_size: few
cdr3_nt: TGTGCCAGCAGCTGGACTAGCGTGGGTAACGAGCAGTACTTC
cdr3_aa: CASSWTSVGNEQYF

j_call: TRBJ2-1
v_call: TRBV5-1
d_call: .
clone_size: once
cdr3_nt: TGCGCCAGCAGCTTTGGCGGTGAGCAGTTCTTC
cdr3_aa: CASSFGGEQFF

j_call: TRBJ1-4
v_call: TRBV5-1
d_call: .
clone_size: .
cdr3_nt: TGCGCCAGCAGCTGGGACACAACTAATGAAAAACTGTTTTTT
cdr3_aa: CASSWDTTNEKLFF

j_call: TRBJ2-3
v_call: TRBV6-5
d_call: TRBD1
clone_size: .
cdr3_nt: TGTGCCAGCAGTCCTTACAGGGGGGCCGGGGATACGCAGTATTTT
cdr3_aa: CASSPYRGAGDTQYF

j_call: TRBJ2-1
v_call: TRBV5-1
d_call: .
clone_size: .
cdr3_nt: TGCGCCAGCAGCTTGGCCGAAGTGGCCAATGAGCAGTTCTTC
cdr3_aa: CASSLAEVANEQFF

j_call: TRBJ2-7
v_call: TRBV19
d_call: TRBD1
clone_size: .
cdr3_nt: TGTGCCAGTAGCATACCTCGACAGGGGGCGGCCGGAGAGCAGTACTTC
cdr3_aa: CASSIPRQGAAGEQYF

j_call: TRBJ2-7
v_call: TRBV24-1
d_call: TRBD1
clone_size: .
cdr3_nt: TGTGCCACCAGTGATTTTGTACAGGGGTCCTACGAGCAGTACTTC
cdr3_aa: CATSDFVQGSYEQYF

j_call: TRBJ2-7
v_call: TRBV15
d_call: TRBD1
clone_size: .
cdr3_nt: TGTGCCACCAGCAGAGAAAGAAGTCCTTGGACAGGGTCCTACGAGCAGTACTTC
cdr3_aa: CATSRERSPWTGSYEQYF

j_call: TRBJ2-3
v_call: TRBV18
d_call: TRBD1
clone_size: .
cdr3_nt: TGTGCCAGCTCAACACAGGGGGCGCAGGCAGATACGCAGTATTTT
cdr3_aa: CASSTQGAQADTQYF

j_call: TRBJ2-6
v_call: TRBV7-9
d_call: .
clone_size: .
cdr3_nt: TGTGCCAGCAGCTACGCGAGCTCTGGGGCCAACGTCCTGACTTTC
cdr3_aa: CASSYASSGANVLTF

j_call: TRBJ1-1
v_call: TRBV28
d_call: .
clone_size: .
cdr3_nt: TGTGCCAGCAGATCCCAGGTGGGGGGGGGCATCGGAAACACTGAAGCTTTCTTT
cdr3_aa: CASRSQVGGGIGNTEAFF

j_call: TRBJ2-3
v_call: TRBV19
d_call: TRBD2
clone_size: .
cdr3_nt: TGTGCCAGTAGTATAGATGTCGGGGGGGCTCGTAGGTATACGCAGTATTTT
cdr3_aa: CASSIDVGGARRYTQYF

j_call: TRBJ1-1
v_call: TRBV6-5
d_call: TRBD1
clone_size: .
cdr3_nt: TGTGCCAGCAGCGCCACAGGGGGTGAAGCTTTCTTT
cdr3_aa: CASSATGGEAFF

j_call: TRBJ2-3
v_call: TRBV10-1
d_call: TRBD2
clone_size: .
cdr3_nt: TGCGCCAGCAGTACCGGGACTAGCGGCACAGATACGCAGTATTTT
cdr3_aa: CASSTGTSGTDTQYF

j_call: TRBJ1-6
v_call: TRBV11-2
d_call: .
clone_size: few
cdr3_nt: TGTGCCAGCAGCCCACGCCAGGTCGTGAATTCACCCCTCCACTTT
cdr3_aa: CASSPRQVVNSPLHF

j_call: TRBJ1-2
v_call: TRBV29-1
d_call: .
clone_size: once
cdr3_nt: TGCAGCGTTGAAGCGAGGAGACTGACTTTGGGCTACACCTTC
cdr3_aa: CSVEARRLTLGYTF

j_call: TRBJ1-2
v_call: TRBV6-1
d_call: .
clone_size: .
cdr3_nt: TGTGCCAGCAGTGATGGTCTACCACCCTGGTATGGCTACACCTTC
cdr3_aa: CASSDGLPPWYGYTF

j_call: TRBJ1-3
v_call: TRBV11-3
d_call: .
clone_size: once
cdr3_nt: TGTGCCAGCAAACGGGGTTACGGAAACACCATATATTTT
cdr3_aa: CASKRGYGNTIYF

j_call: TRBJ2-3
v_call: TRBV5-1
d_call: .
clone_size: .
cdr3_nt: TGCGCCAGCTCTACAGGAACTAGCACAGATACGCAGTATTTT
cdr3_aa: CASSTGTSTDTQYF

j_call: TRBJ1-5
v_call: TRBV9
d_call: TRBD1
clone_size: .
cdr3_nt: TGTGCCAGCAGCGTAGGGACAGGGAGCAATCAGCCCCAGCATTTT
cdr3_aa: CASSVGTGSNQPQHF

j_call: TRBJ2-2
v_call: TRBV2
d_call: .
clone_size: .
cdr3_nt: TGTGCCAGCAGTGAAGAGAGTTTTCGAACCGGGGAGCTGTTTTTT
cdr3_aa: CASSEESFRTGELFF

j_call: TRBJ1-5
v_call: TRBV4-1
d_call: TRBD1
clone_size: .
cdr3_nt: TGCGCCAGCAGCCAAGCGGGACAGAGCAATCAGCCCCAGCATTTT
cdr3_aa: CASSQAGQSNQPQHF

j_call: TRBJ2-2
v_call: TRBV2
d_call: .
clone_size: .
cdr3_nt: TGTGCCAGCAGTCGCCTCCACCGGTCCGCCTCATTGAACACCGGGGAGCTGTTTTTT
cdr3_aa: CASSRLHRSASLNTGELFF

j_call: TRBJ1-6
v_call: TRBV7-2
d_call: .
clone_size: .
cdr3_nt: TGTGCCAGCAGCTTAGCCCGGGAAAGCTCACCCCTCCACTTT
cdr3_aa: CASSLARESSPLHF

j_call: TRBJ1-5
v_call: TRBV5-1
d_call: .
clone_size: .
cdr3_nt: TGCGCCAGCAGCCGAGACAGCTTCGGTCAGCCCCAGCATTTT
cdr3_aa: CASSRDSFGQPQHF

j_call: TRBJ2-7
v_call: TRBV5-1
d_call: TRBD2
clone_size: .
cdr3_nt: TGCGCCAGCAGCGTGCTAGCGGGGGGCCAGAACGAGCAGTACTTC
cdr3_aa: CASSVLAGGQNEQYF

j_call: TRBJ2-2
v_call: TRBV5-1
d_call: .
clone_size: .
cdr3_nt: TGCGCCAGCAGCTTGTATTTGGGGGGGGGCCTGGACACCGGGGAGCTGTTTTTT
cdr3_aa: CASSLYLGGGLDTGELFF

j_call: TRBJ1-6
v_call: TRBV30
d_call: .
clone_size: once
cdr3_nt: TGTGCGGGGGGAGCATCTCAACAGCTTAATTCACCCCTCCACTTT
cdr3_aa: CAGGASQQLNSPLHF

j_call: TRBJ2-1
v_call: TRBV3-1/TRBV3-2
d_call: .
clone_size: .
cdr3_nt: TGTGCCAGCAGCCAAGGAGGTTATGAGCAGTTCTTC
cdr3_aa: CASSQGGYEQFF

j_call: TRBJ2-4
v_call: TRBV2
d_call: .
clone_size: .
cdr3_nt: TGTGCCAGCCGGACAGAGAAAAACATTCAGTACTTC
cdr3_aa: CASRTEKNIQYF

j_call: TRBJ1-4
v_call: TRBV5-1
d_call: .
clone_size: .
cdr3_nt: TGCGCCAGCAGCTCTCAGGGTACTAATGAAAAACTGTTTTTT
cdr3_aa: CASSSQGTNEKLFF

j_call: TRBJ2-2
v_call: TRBV5-1
d_call: .
clone_size: .
cdr3_nt: TGCGCCAGCAGCTTGAGCTCTACTAACACCGGGGAGCTGTTTTTT
cdr3_aa: CASSLSSTNTGELFF

j_call: TRBJ1-1
v_call: TRBV7-8
d_call: .
clone_size: .
cdr3_nt: TGTGCCAGCAGCTTAGCGCGGATTAAGGGGGTCACTGAAGCTTTCTTT
cdr3_aa: CASSLARIKGVTEAFF

j_call: TRBJ1-6
v_call: TRBV5-1
d_call: .
clone_size: .
cdr3_nt: TGCGCCAGCAGCTTAGACTTCGGGCAGGGAGGGTCACCCCTCCACTTT
cdr3_aa: CASSLDFGQGGSPLHF

j_call: TRBJ2-2
v_call: TRBV25-1
d_call: TRBD2
clone_size: once
cdr3_nt: TGTGCCAGCAATGAATTGGGAGGGGCGAGGAACGGGGAGCTGTTTTTT
cdr3_aa: CASNELGGARNGELFF

j_call: TRBJ1-5
v_call: TRBV19
d_call: TRBD1
clone_size: once
cdr3_nt: TGTGCCAGTAGTATCGACAGGGGCTATAGCAATCAGCCCCAGCATTTT
cdr3_aa: CASSIDRGYSNQPQHF

j_call: TRBJ2-1
v_call: TRBV4-1
d_call: .
clone_size: .
cdr3_nt: TGCGCCAGCAGCCAGGAGGGACTGAATGAGCAGTTCTTC
cdr3_aa: CASSQEGLNEQFF

j_call: TRBJ2-1
v_call: TRBV11-3
d_call: TRBD1
clone_size: .
cdr3_nt: TGTGCCAGCAGCGCAGACAGGGGTGTAAATGAGCAGTTCTTC
cdr3_aa: CASSADRGVNEQFF

j_call: TRBJ1-1
v_call: TRBV7-9
d_call: .
clone_size: .
cdr3_nt: TGTGCCAGCAGCTTAAGGACCGTTGGAGGTGAAGCTTTCTTT
cdr3_aa: CASSLRTVGGEAFF

j_call: TRBJ2-7
v_call: TRBV6-5
d_call: TRBD2
clone_size: .
cdr3_nt: TGTGCCAGCAACTCCCAAAGCGGGGGCAACTACGAGCAGTACTTC
cdr3_aa: CASNSQSGGNYEQYF

j_call: TRBJ2-3
v_call: TRBV9
d_call: TRBD2
clone_size: .
cdr3_nt: TGTGCCAGCAGCTGGGCGGGGGAGGCTGATACGCAGTATTTT
cdr3_aa: CASSWAGEADTQYF

j_call: TRBJ2-3
v_call: TRBV12-3/TRBV12-4
d_call: TRBD2
clone_size: .
cdr3_nt: TGTGCCAGCAGCGGGGGGGCAAAAGATACGCAGTATTTT
cdr3_aa: CASSGGAKDTQYF

j_call: TRBJ1-4
v_call: TRBV28
d_call: .
clone_size: .
cdr3_nt: TGTGCCAGCAGTTTAAGCTCGGCGGCTAATGAAAAACTGTTTTTT
cdr3_aa: CASSLSSAANEKLFF

j_call: TRBJ1-5
v_call: TRBV2
d_call: .
clone_size: .
cdr3_nt: TGTGCCAGCAAAGCCCAGGCGACCAATCAGCCCCAGCATTTT
cdr3_aa: CASKAQATNQPQHF

j_call: TRBJ2-7
v_call: TRBV11-1
d_call: .
clone_size: .
cdr3_nt: TGTGCCAGCAGCCTAAGAAGCAGGTCAAACTCCTACGAGCAGTACTTC
cdr3_aa: CASSLRSRSNSYEQYF

j_call: TRBJ1-6
v_call: TRBV30
d_call: .
clone_size: .
cdr3_nt: TGTGCCTGGAAAGCTAAGCTCTATAATTCACCCCTCCACTTT
cdr3_aa: CAWKAKLYNSPLHF

j_call: TRBJ1-3
v_call: TRBV2
d_call: .
clone_size: .
cdr3_nt: TGTGCCAGCTCGACTCTAGTAGTAAACACCATATATTTT
cdr3_aa: CASSTLVVNTIYF